Listed here are 20 T cell receptor beta chains from one sample, sequenced in a study of blood T cell repertoires in COVID-19. TCRdb's table, derived via immunoSEQ multiplex PCR, lists solely in-frame clones and lacks some. The data contain some 150,000 clones, about 91% of them singletons. Sequenced sample: peripheral blood. These receptors were taken from a woman aged 55-70 years who had recovered from COVID-19.

The J gene is TRBJ2-5, the V gene TRBV4-2, with 12 bases that match TRBD2. Germline CDR1 reads LGHNA; CDR2 reads YNFKEQ. This CDR3 is built from 18 residues. V dropped 3 bases and J dropped 4; count of bases not matched to a gene: 12. This CDR3 is CASSHPPTSGGWGETQYF. CDR3 coding DNA: TGTGCCAGCAGCCATCCTCCGACTAGCGGGGGCTGGGGAGAGACCCAGTACTTC.

The gene calls are TRBV5-5 and TRBJ1-1; TRBD1 is a possible D gene (6 bases). Germline V gene sequence: CDR1 SGHKS, CDR2 YYEKEE (reference sequence). Trimming cost V 2 bases and J 7 bases, with 18 bases left between them. This CDR3 is built from 15 residues. The CDR3 loop reads CASSFSPGGRDEAFF. The CDR3 nucleotides read TGTGCCAGCAGCTTCAGTCCGGGGGGGCGCGATGAAGCTTTCTTT.

On this clone: Distinct nucleotide sequences in the sample also encode this CDR3. This chain links TRBV28 with TRBJ2-7; D gene unclear. The V gene's germline CDR1 is MDHEN and CDR2 SYDVKM. CDR3 size: 12 residues. V lost 3 bases and J lost 4, with 7 bases in between. DNA of the CDR3: TGTGCCAGCAGTTTCCAAAATTACGAGCAGTACTTC. It codes for CASSFQNYEQYF.

The CDR3 loop reads CASSQDPGWGEKLFF. CDR3 in DNA: TGTGCCAGCAGCCAAGATCCGGGGTGGGGTGAAAAACTGTTTTTT. The chain is built from TRBV14 and TRBJ1-4; no definite D call. The CDR3 loop spans 15 amino acids. The V end lost 0 bases, the J end lost 7 bases, and 12 bases lay between the germline ends. CDR1 and CDR2 (germline): SGHDN, FVKESK.

The chain joins TRBV6-5 to TRBJ2-5; 8 nucleotides align to TRBD2. V lost 10 bases to trimming and J lost 4 bases; unmatched junction nucleotides: 5. The CDR3 has 12 residues. CDR1 MNHEY and CDR2 SVGAGI come from the germline V gene. CDR3 region: CATAGGVETQYF. The CDR3 nucleotides are TGTGCCACCGCCGGGGGGGTAGAGACCCAGTACTTC.

A single count supports this clone. The chain has TRBV3-1 (or the pseudogene TRBV3-2) and TRBJ1-5; the D gene is possibly TRBD1 (5 bases). CDR3 length: 15 amino acids. Germline V CDR1 and CDR2: LGHDT, YNNKEL (reference sequence). With 0 bases removed from V and 4 bases from J, the gap between germline ends came to 10 bases. CDR3 sequence: CASSQDGTSNQPQHF. The CDR3 coding sequence is TGTGCCAGCAGCCAAGATGGGACTTCTAATCAGCCCCAGCATTTT.

DNA of the CDR3: TGTGCCAGCTCCCAAGGGACTCTCGGAACAGATACGCAGTATTTT. As protein: CASSQGTLGTDTQYF. The chain has TRBV11-3 and TRBJ2-3, with D maybe TRBD2 (6 bases). CDR1 SGHNT and CDR2 YENEEA come from the germline V gene. V lost 8 bases and J 3 bases, leaving 18 bases between the germline ends. CDR3 size: 15 residues.

This clone was recorded once. The rearrangement links TRBV27 to TRBJ2-3; D is possibly TRBD2 (7 bases). The germline V and J ends were trimmed by 5 bases and 0 bases, with 18 bases remaining between them. CDR3 length equals 17 residues. From germline, CDR1 is MNHEY and CDR2 SMNVEV (reference sequence). CDR3 DNA sequence: TGTGCCAGCAGTCCCTACCTCGCGGGGGCTAGCACAGATACGCAGTATTTT. Protein product: CASSPYLAGASTDTQYF.

In nucleotides, the CDR3 is TGTGCCAGCAGCTTCAGGGGTGGGGATGGCTACACCTTC. This encodes CASSFRGGDGYTF. This rearrangement joins TRBV5-4 to TRBJ1-2; D may be TRBD1 (6 bases). V was clipped by 2 bases and J by 6 bases, with 11 bases between them. The CDR3 runs 13 residues. From germline, CDR1 is SGHNT and CDR2 YYREEE (reference sequence). Variable domain in full (rest from reference TRBV5-4 and TRBJ1-2): ETGVTQSPTHLIKTRGQQVTLRCSSQSGHNTVSWYQQALGQGPQFIFQYYREEENGRGNFPPRFSGLQFPNYSSELNVNALELDDSALYLCASSFRGGDGYTFGSGTRLTVV.

The chain links TRBV28 to TRBJ2-7, with 9 bases lining up with TRBD2. This CDR3 is built from 14 residues. The germline CDR1 and CDR2 sequences are MDHEN and SYDVKM. Germline trimming cut 2 bases from V and 4 bases from J; bases unmatched to any gene: 3. For the CDR3, the DNA is TGTGCCAGCAGTTTAGCGGGGGGGCTGTACGAGCAGTACTTC. This sequence encodes CASSLAGGLYEQYF. Combining the CDR3 with reference TRBV28 and TRBJ2-7 gives the whole variable domain DVKVTQSSRYLVKRTGEKVFLECVQDMDHENMFWYRQDPGLGLRLIYFSYDVKMKEKGDIPEGYSVSREKKERFSLILESASTNQTSMYLCASSLAGGLYEQYFGPGTRLTVT.

The chain joins TRBV6-1 to TRBJ2-4, with unresolved D. The CDR3 length is 14 residues. The germline V and J ends were trimmed by 3 bases and 6 bases, with 12 bases remaining between them. Germline V gives CDR1 MNHNS, CDR2 SASEGT. CDR3 loop: CASSESGSLNIQYF. CDR3 bases: TGTGCCAGCAGTGAGTCAGGCTCATTAAACATTCAGTACTTC.

This clone was counted between two and nine times. The chain is built from TRBV29-1 and TRBJ1-1; 9 bases match TRBD1. CDR3 size: 15 residues. In germline, CDR1 is SQVTM, CDR2 ANQGSEA. Unmatched junction bases numbered 8, after V lost 6 bases and J lost 0 bases. CDR3 nucleotides: TGCAGCGTCCGCATGGGACAGGGTCTGAACACTGAAGCTTTCTTT. Its protein is CSVRMGQGLNTEAFF.

This chain uses TRBV19 with TRBJ2-5, with TRBD2 matching over 14 bases. J was trimmed by 5 bases and V by 4 bases; bases with no gene match: 12. Germline CDR1 and CDR2: LNHDA and SQIVND (reference sequence). This CDR3 has 18 residues. DNA of the CDR3: TGTGCCAGTAGTAACCGACTAGCGGGGGGGCCGGAGAGGGAGACCCAGTACTTC. Translated, it gives CASSNRLAGGPERETQYF.

The chain uses TRBV27 and TRBJ2-5; 8 bases line up with TRBD1. The V gene's germline CDR1 is MNHEY and CDR2 SMNVEV (reference sequence). The CDR3 is 14 amino acids. V was pared by 8 bases and J by 2 bases, with 7 bases of the junction left unmatched. CDR3: CASSRQGIQETQYF. For the CDR3, the DNA is TGTGCCAGCTCAAGACAGGGGATACAAGAGACCCAGTACTTC.

The chain carries TRBV6-4 and TRBJ2-2, with D perhaps matching TRBD1 (5 bases). This CDR3 is 13 amino acids long. V was pared by 4 bases and J by 7 bases, with 10 bases between. The germline CDR1 and CDR2 sequences are MRHNA and SNTAGT. The CDR3 here is CASSGQGGGELFF. The CDR3 DNA follows: TGTGCCAGCAGTGGGCAGGGCGGCGGGGAGCTGTTTTTT.

The rearrangement joins TRBV28 to TRBJ2-7; D is unclear. The CDR3 runs 13 residues. The ends were cut back, 1 base at V and 3 bases at J, with 7 bases in the middle. CDR1 MDHEN and CDR2 SYDVKM come from the germline V gene. The CDR3 is CASSLSASYEQYF. The CDR3 nucleotides read TGTGCCAGCAGTTTATCCGCCAGCTACGAGCAGTACTTC.

This rearrangement joins TRBV5-1 to TRBJ2-2; D uncertain. This CDR3 has 15 residues. Germline V gene sequence: CDR1 SGHRS, CDR2 YFSETQ. V was shortened by 0 bases and J by 6 bases, with 12 bases between the two germline ends. CDR3: CASSLAVLGPGELFF. The CDR3 DNA reads TGCGCCAGCAGCTTGGCGGTGTTGGGCCCCGGGGAGCTGTTTTTT.

The gene calls are TRBV7-9 and TRBJ1-4; the D gene is possibly TRBD1 (6 bases). Germline CDR1 SEHNR, CDR2 FQNEAQ (reference sequence). The CDR3 is 15 amino acids. Between the trimmed V and J ends, which lost 2 bases and 3 bases, there was a span of 10 bases. CDR3 coding DNA: TGTGCCAGCAGCTTAACAGGGATGCCTAATGAAAAACTGTTTTTT. Its translation: CASSLTGMPNEKLFF.

This chain joins TRBV18 and TRBJ1-2, with TRBD1 matching 8 bases. Trimming took 7 bases from V and 7 from J; bases not matched to a gene: 11. From germline, CDR1 is KGHSH and CDR2 LQKENI. This CDR3 contains 14 residues. CDR3 sequence: CASFDDRGYGGYTF. The CDR3 nucleotides read TGTGCCAGCTTTGATGACAGGGGATACGGTGGCTACACCTTC.

This chain connects TRBV6-6 to TRBJ2-2, with D tentatively TRBD1 (5 bases). CDR1 MNHNY and CDR2 SVGAGI come from the germline V gene (reference sequence). There are 14 residues in the CDR3. V was pared by 8 bases and J by 4 bases, with 14 bases between. CDR3 in amino acids: CASRPQQGTGELFF. The CDR3 nucleotides are TGTGCCAGCCGGCCACAGCAGGGCACCGGGGAGCTGTTTTTT.